The 10 T cell receptor beta chains reported below all come from one sample, sequenced in a study of identical twins. TCRdb reanalysed the 5' RACE reads using MiXCR and keeps one entry per CDR3 protein. The data hold approximately 220,000 distinct CDR3 sequences, with under 10% observed a single time. These data are also associated with another study on yellow fever vaccine responses in identical twins.

The sequencing input was memory (CD45RO+) T cells sorted from blood. These receptors were collected from a woman aged 18 to 35 in good health.

This clonotype turned up a few times. This sequence joins TRBV6-4 and TRBJ2-1, with 9 bases lining up with TRBD2. CDR3 length equals 18 residues. Germline V gene data show CDR1 as MRHNA and CDR2 as SNTAGT. After removal of 0 bases from V and 6 bases from J, the junction contained 12 bases not matched to a gene. CDR3: CASSDSAVERGARNEQFF. The CDR3 coding sequence is TGTGCCAGCAGTGACTCCGCGGTTGAGCGGGGGGCACGCAATGAGCAGTTCTTC.

This chain links TRBV29-1 with TRBJ1-4; weak D call: TRBD1 (6 bases). The V gene lost 8 bases and the J gene lost 6 bases, with 13 bases spanning the gap. This CDR3 spans 12 amino acids. Germline CDR1 is SQVTM and CDR2 is ANQGSEA. This CDR3 is CSISEGDEKLFF. In DNA, the CDR3 is TGCAGCATTTCCGAGGGGGATGAAAAACTGTTTTTT.

This clonotype was seen once. The chain has TRBV7-2 and TRBJ2-1, with 7 bases fitting TRBD1. Germline lookup yields CDR1 SGHTA and CDR2 FQGNSA. The CDR3 is 16 residues long. V lost 5 bases and J lost 0; bases outside the gene matches: 7. The CDR3 is CASSRTRDSSYNEQFF. As DNA, the CDR3 is TGTGCCAGCAGCCGCACCAGGGACAGCTCCTACAATGAGCAGTTCTTC.

This clonotype was seen many times. The genes are TRBV3-1 and TRBJ2-1; D is unresolved. The CDR3 length is 12 residues. Trimming pared 0 bases from V and 14 bases from J, leaving 11 bases between. Germline assignment: CDR1 LGHDT and CDR2 YNNKEL (reference sequence). The CDR3 reads CASSQDIGREFF. The CDR3 region has the DNA TGTGCCAGCAGCCAAGACATTGGACGAGAGTTCTTC.

The V and J genes are TRBV4-1 and TRBJ2-7; 11 positions agree with TRBD2. This CDR3 region has 14 residues. The trim removed 3 bases at V and 2 bases at J, leaving 0 bases unmatched. Germline V gene sequence: CDR1 MGHRA, CDR2 YSYEKL. The CDR3 here is CASSHSGGAYEQYF. The CDR3 bases are TGCGCCAGCAGCCATAGCGGGGGGGCCTACGAGCAGTACTTC.

This clonotype was found a few times. The chain uses TRBV11-1 and TRBJ2-1, with 9 bases fitting TRBD2. This CDR3 spans 18 amino acids. Germline CDR1 and CDR2: SGHAT and FQDESV (reference sequence). V gave up 5 bases and J gave up 0 bases; unmatched junction bases: 11. Here the CDR3 reads CASSPRATAGGSYNEQFF. The CDR3 DNA sequence: TGTGCCAGCAGCCCGAGAGCAACAGCGGGGGGCTCCTACAATGAGCAGTTCTTC.

This clonotype occurred a few times. The rearrangement links TRBV5-1 to TRBJ2-7; TRBD1 is a possible D gene (6 bases). Germline V gene data show CDR1 as SGHRS and CDR2 as YFSETQ. Trimming stripped 4 bases from V and 2 bases from J, with 16 bases between. The CDR3 consists of 15 residues. The CDR3 sequence is CASSPRGSQAYEQYF. The CDR3 bases are TGCGCCAGCAGCCCAAGGGGGTCACAAGCCTACGAGCAGTACTTC.

This clonotype was seen at least ten times. The chain carries TRBV12-3 or TRBV12-4 and TRBJ1-5; TRBD1 matches at 7 bases. The CDR3 has 15 residues. V shed 5 bases, J shed 2 bases, and the junction held 6 bases outside the gene matches. The CDR3 region is CASSPRGTGNQPQHF. In nucleotides, the CDR3 is TGTGCCAGCAGTCCCCGAGGGACAGGCAATCAGCCCCAGCATTTT.

Many counts were recorded for this clonotype. The V call is TRBV29-1, the J call TRBJ1-5; 8 bases line up with TRBD1. The junction had 4 bases not matched to a gene; V was cut back by 6 bases and J by 3 bases. This CDR3 contains 13 residues. The V gene's germline CDR1 is SQVTM and CDR2 ANQGSEA. CDR3 DNA sequence: TGCAGCGTGGACAGGGTCTACAATCAGCCCCAGCATTTT. Protein: CSVDRVYNQPQHF. The full variable domain, in which reference TRBV29-1 and TRBJ1-5 provide the parts outside the CDR3, is SAVISQKPSRDICQRGTSLTIQCQVDSQVTMMFWYRQQPGQSLTLIATANQGSEATYESGFVIDKFPISRPNLTFSTLTVSNMSPEDSSIYLCSVDRVYNQPQHFGDGTRLSIL.

This clonotype came up a few times. CDR3 sequence (DNA): TGTGCCAGCAGCTTAGGTCGGTACTCCTACGAGCAGTACTTC. Translated, it gives CASSLGRYSYEQYF. The rearrangement uses TRBV7-2 and TRBJ2-7; no clear D gene. Germline CDR1 reads SGHTA; CDR2 reads FQGNSA. The CDR3 loop spans 14 amino acids. The V and J ends lost 1 base and 0 bases respectively, with 7 bases between them.